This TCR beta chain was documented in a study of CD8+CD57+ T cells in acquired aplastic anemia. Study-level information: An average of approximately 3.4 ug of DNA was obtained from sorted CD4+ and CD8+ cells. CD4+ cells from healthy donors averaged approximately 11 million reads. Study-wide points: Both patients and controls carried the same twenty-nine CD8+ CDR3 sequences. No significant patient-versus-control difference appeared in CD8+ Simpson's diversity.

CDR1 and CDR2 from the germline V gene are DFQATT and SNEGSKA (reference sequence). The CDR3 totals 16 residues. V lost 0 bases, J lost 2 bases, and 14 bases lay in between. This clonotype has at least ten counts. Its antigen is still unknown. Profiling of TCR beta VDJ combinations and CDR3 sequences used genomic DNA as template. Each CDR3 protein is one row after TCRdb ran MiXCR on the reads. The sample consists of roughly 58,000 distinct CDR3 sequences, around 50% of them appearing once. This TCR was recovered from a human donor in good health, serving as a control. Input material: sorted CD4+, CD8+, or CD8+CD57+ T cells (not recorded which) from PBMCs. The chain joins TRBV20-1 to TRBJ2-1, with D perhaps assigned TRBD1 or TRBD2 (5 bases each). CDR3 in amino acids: CSAREGVVRPYNEQFF. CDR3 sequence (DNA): TGCAGTGCTAGAGAGGGGGTAGTCAGACCCTACAATGAGCAGTTCTTC.